This T cell receptor beta chain was recovered during a study of blood T cell repertoires in COVID-19. Study at large: COVID-19 samples from acute and convalescent phases originated in the United States, Italy and Spain. T cells, B-cell-depleted T cells, or PBMCs supplied cDNA or gDNA.

Trimming stripped 2 bases from V and 3 bases from J, with 8 bases between. The CDR3 is 14 amino acids. Per the germline V gene, CDR1 is SGHVS and CDR2 is FQNEAQ. Original processing methods: Reference gene primer amplification gave estimated nucleated cell counts. Assay used: immunoSEQ multiplex PCR; TCRdb lists only in-frame clones, some missing. V, J and clone size are those of that table, while D and trimming were read from the DNA. Altogether fewer than 110,000 clones are present, approximately 90% being singletons, with the ten largest covering roughly 1.2%. This clone has at least ten counts. Sequenced material: peripheral blood. The TCR comes from a woman in her 30s with acute or convalescent COVID-19. J is TRBJ1-3 and V is TRBV7-8; no definite D call. The CDR3 coding sequence is TGTGCCAGCAGCTTACAAACTCTTGGAAACACCATATATTTT. Translated, it gives CASSLQTLGNTIYF.